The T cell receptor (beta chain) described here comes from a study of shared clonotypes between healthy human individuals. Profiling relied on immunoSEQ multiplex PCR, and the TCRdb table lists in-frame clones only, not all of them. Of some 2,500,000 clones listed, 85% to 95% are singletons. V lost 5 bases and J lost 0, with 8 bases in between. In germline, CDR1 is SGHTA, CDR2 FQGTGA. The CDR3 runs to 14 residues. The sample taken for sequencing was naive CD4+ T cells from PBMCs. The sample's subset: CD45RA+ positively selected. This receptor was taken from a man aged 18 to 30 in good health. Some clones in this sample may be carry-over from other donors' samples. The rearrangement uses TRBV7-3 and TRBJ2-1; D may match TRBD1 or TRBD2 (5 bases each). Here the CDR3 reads CASSPGTSYNEQFF. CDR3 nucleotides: TGTGCCAGCAGCCCCGGGACCTCCTACAATGAGCAGTTCTTC. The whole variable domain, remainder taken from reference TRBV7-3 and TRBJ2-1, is GAGVSQTPSNKVTEKGKYVELRCDPISGHTALYWYRQSLGQGPEFLIYFQGTGAADDSGLPNDRFFAVRPEGSVSTLKIQRTERGDSAVYLCASSPGTSYNEQFFGPGTRLTVL.